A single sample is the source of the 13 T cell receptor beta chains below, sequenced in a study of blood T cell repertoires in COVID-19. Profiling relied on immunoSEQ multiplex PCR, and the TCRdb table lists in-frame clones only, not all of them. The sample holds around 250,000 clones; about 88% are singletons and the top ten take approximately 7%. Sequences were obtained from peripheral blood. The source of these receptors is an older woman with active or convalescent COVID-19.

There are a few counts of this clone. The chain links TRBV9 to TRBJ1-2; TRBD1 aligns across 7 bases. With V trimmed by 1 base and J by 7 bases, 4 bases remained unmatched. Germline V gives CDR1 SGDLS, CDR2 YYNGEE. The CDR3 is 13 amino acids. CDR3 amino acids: CASSVYSGGGYTF. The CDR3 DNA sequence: TGTGCCAGCAGCGTATATTCAGGGGGTGGCTACACCTTC.

The CDR3 sequence: CASSHSGTVGTDTQYF. The CDR3 DNA reads as TGTGCTAGTAGCCATTCTGGGACAGTTGGCACAGATACGCAGTATTTT. This rearrangement joins TRBV12-5 to TRBJ2-3; 7 bases line up with TRBD1. The CDR3 contains 16 residues. V shed 8 bases and J 1 base; nucleotides not matched to a gene: 12. CDR1 and CDR2 from the germline V gene are LGHNT and FRNRAP.

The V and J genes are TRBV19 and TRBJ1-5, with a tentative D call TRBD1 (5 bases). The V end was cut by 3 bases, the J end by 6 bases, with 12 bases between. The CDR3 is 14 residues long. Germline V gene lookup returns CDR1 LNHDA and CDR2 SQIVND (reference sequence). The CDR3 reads CASSIRGGTQPQHF. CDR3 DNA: TGTGCCAGTAGTATTCGCGGGGGAACTCAGCCCCAGCATTTT.

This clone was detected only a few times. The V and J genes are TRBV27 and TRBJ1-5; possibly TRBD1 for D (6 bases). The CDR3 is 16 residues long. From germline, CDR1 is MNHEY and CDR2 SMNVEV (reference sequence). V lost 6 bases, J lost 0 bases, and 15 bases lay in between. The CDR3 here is CASSPLGGNSNQPQHF. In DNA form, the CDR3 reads TGTGCCAGCAGCCCTCTAGGGGGTAATAGCAATCAGCCCCAGCATTTT.

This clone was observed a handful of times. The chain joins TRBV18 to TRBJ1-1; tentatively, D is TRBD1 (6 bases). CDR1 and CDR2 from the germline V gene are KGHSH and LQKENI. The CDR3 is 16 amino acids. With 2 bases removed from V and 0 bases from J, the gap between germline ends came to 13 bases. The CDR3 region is CASSPVTGSVNTEAFF. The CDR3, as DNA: TGTGCCAGCTCACCAGTAACAGGGTCAGTGAACACTGAAGCTTTCTTT.

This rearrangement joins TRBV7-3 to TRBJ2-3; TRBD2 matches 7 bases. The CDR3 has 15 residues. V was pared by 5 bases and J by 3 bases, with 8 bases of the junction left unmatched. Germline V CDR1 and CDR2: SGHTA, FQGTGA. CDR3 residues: CASSPAAGWTDTQYF. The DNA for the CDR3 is TGTGCCAGCAGCCCCGCAGCGGGGTGGACAGATACGCAGTATTTT. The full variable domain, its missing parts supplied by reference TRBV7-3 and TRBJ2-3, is GAGVSQTPSNKVTEKGKYVELRCDPISGHTALYWYRQSLGQGPEFLIYFQGTGAADDSGLPNDRFFAVRPEGSVSTLKIQRTERGDSAVYLCASSPAAGWTDTQYFGPGTRLTVL.

The CDR3 region is CASGTRQGNIYEQYF. CDR3 DNA sequence: TGCGCCAGCGGTACCAGACAGGGGAATATCTACGAGCAGTACTTC. This sequence joins TRBV10-2 and TRBJ2-7; 8 nucleotides match TRBD1. The J segment lost 3 bases and the V segment lost 8 bases, leaving 12 bases of the junction unmatched. The CDR3 totals 15 residues. Germline V gene data show CDR1 as WSHSY and CDR2 as SAAADI.

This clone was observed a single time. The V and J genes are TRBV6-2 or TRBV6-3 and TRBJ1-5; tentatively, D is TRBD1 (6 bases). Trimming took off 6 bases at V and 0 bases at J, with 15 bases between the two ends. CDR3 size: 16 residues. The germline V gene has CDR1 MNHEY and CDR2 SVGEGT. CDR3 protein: CASSPTGQLSNQPQHF. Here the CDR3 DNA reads TGTGCCAGCAGCCCAACAGGGCAACTTAGCAATCAGCCCCAGCATTTT.

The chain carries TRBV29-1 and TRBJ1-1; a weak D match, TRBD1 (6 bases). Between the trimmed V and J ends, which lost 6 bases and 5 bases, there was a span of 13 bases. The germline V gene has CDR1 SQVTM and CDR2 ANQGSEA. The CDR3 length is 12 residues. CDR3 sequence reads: CSVAKGGTEAFF. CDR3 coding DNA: TGCAGCGTCGCTAAAGGGGGTACTGAAGCTTTCTTT.

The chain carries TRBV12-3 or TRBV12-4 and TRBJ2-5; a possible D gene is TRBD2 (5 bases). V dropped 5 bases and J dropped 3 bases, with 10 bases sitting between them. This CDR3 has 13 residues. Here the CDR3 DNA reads TGTGCCAGCAGTCACCGGACTGAAGAGACCCAGTACTTC. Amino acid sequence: CASSHRTEETQYF.

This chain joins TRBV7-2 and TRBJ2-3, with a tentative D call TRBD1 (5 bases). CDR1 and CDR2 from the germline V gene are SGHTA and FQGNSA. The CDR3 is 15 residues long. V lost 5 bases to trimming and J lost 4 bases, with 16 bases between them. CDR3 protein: CASSPLTVSADTQYF. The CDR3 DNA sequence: TGTGCCAGCAGCCCCCTGACAGTTTCGGCAGATACGCAGTATTTT.

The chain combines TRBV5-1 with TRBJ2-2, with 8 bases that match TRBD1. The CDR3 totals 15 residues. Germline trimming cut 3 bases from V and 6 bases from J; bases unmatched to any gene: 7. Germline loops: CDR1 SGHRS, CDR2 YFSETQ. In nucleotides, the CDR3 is TGCGCCAGCAGCTACCGGACAGGGAGTGCCGGGGAGCTGTTTTTT. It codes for CASSYRTGSAGELFF.

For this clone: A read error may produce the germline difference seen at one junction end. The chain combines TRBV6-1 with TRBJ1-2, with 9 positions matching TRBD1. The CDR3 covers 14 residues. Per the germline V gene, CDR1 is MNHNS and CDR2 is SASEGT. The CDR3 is CASREGTGQSSYTF. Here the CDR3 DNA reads TGTGCCAGCAGAGAAGGGACAGGGCAAAGTTCCTACACCTTC.